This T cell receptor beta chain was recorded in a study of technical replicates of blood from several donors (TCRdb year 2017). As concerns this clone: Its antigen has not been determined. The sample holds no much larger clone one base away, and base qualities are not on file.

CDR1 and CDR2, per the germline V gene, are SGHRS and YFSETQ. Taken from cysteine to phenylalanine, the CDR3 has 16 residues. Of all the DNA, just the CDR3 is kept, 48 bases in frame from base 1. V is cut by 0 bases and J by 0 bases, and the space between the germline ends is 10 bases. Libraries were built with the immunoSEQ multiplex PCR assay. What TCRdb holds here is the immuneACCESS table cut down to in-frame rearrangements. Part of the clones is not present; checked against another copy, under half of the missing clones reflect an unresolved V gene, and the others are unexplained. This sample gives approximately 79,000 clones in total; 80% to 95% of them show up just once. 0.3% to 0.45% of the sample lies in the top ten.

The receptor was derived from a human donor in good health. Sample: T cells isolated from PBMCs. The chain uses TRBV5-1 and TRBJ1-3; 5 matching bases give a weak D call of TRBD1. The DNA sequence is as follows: TGCGCCAGCAGCTTGGACAGGCCCGTCTCTGGAAACACCATATATTTT. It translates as CASSLDRPVSGNTIYF.